Listed below are T cell receptor beta chains from one sample, sequenced in a study of shared clonotypes between healthy human individuals. The table came from immunoSEQ multiplex PCR; TCRdb's copy has only in-frame clones and leaves some out. In the table there are 2 million to 2.5 million clones, less than 95% of which are singletons. The source material was naive CD4+ T cells from PBMCs. The origin of the receptors is a man between 18 and 35 years old in good health. Some clones in this sample may be carry-over from other donors' samples. Both conserved end residues are part of each CDR3. A D gene is named only where the DNA matches it firmly. Size is omitted from some rows. Given values are once, few, many or a class for expanded clones.

size: -
D: TRBD1
J: TRBJ2-2
V: TRBV9
CDR3: CASSVARTGYTGELFF
DNA: TGTGCCAGCAGCGTAGCTCGGACAGGGTACACCGGGGAGCTGTTTTTT

size: -
D: -
J: TRBJ2-7
V: TRBV15
CDR3: CATSRDTRSSYEQYF
DNA: TGTGCCACCAGCAGAGATACCCGGAGCTCCTACGAGCAGTACTTC

size: -
D: -
J: TRBJ2-4
V: TRBV5-1
CDR3: CASSPSGSPGNIQYF
DNA: TGCGCCAGCAGCCCCTCCGGGTCCCCCGGGAACATTCAGTACTTC

size: -
D: TRBD1
J: TRBJ2-7
V: TRBV7-2
CDR3: CASSLASGQSRIYEQYF
DNA: TGTGCCAGCAGCTTAGCGTCGGGACAGTCACGGATCTACGAGCAGTACTTC

size: -
D: TRBD1
J: TRBJ2-7
V: TRBV2
CDR3: CASSEARDRVWEQYF
DNA: TGTGCCAGCAGTGAAGCGCGAGACAGGGTATGGGAGCAGTACTTC

size: -
D: -
J: TRBJ1-2
V: TRBV28
CDR3: CASSGRRGYTF
DNA: TGTGCCAGCAGTGGGAGGAGAGGCTACACCTTC

size: -
D: -
J: TRBJ1-5
V: TRBV19
CDR3: CASNGLYSNQPQHF
DNA: TGTGCCAGTAATGGGCTCTATAGCAATCAGCCCCAGCATTTT

size: -
D: -
J: TRBJ2-7
V: TRBV18
CDR3: CASSPAGQHEQYF
DNA: TGTGCCAGCTCACCGGCGGGTCAACACGAGCAGTACTTC

size: -
D: TRBD1
J: TRBJ1-3
V: TRBV18
CDR3: CATSPRQGAFDSGNTIYF
DNA: TGTGCCACCTCCCCCCGACAGGGGGCTTTCGACTCTGGAAACACCATATATTTT

size: -
D: -
J: TRBJ2-5
V: TRBV19
CDR3: CASSIPGEGSSETQYF
DNA: TGTGCCAGTAGTATCCCGGGAGAGGGTTCTTCAGAGACCCAGTACTTC

size: -
D: -
J: TRBJ2-7
V: TRBV6-6
CDR3: CASTSASRYEQYF
DNA: TGTGCCAGCACCAGCGCCTCTAGATACGAGCAGTACTTC

size: -
D: TRBD2
J: TRBJ2-1
V: TRBV6-1
CDR3: CASYGGSSYNEQFF
DNA: TGTGCCAGCTACGGCGGGAGCTCCTACAATGAGCAGTTCTTC

size: few
D: -
J: TRBJ1-5
V: TRBV2
CDR3: CASSESYSNQPQHF
DNA: TGTGCCAGCAGTGAAAGTTATAGCAATCAGCCCCAGCATTTT

size: -
D: -
J: TRBJ2-7
V: TRBV4-3
CDR3: CASSQESTGGGGSYEQYF
DNA: TGCGCCAGCAGCCAAGAGTCCACGGGCGGAGGGGGCTCCTACGAGCAGTACTTC

size: -
D: -
J: TRBJ2-1
V: TRBV29-1
CDR3: CSVDVGRENEQFF
DNA: TGCAGCGTTGACGTCGGGAGAGAGAATGAGCAGTTCTTC

size: -
D: TRBD1
J: TRBJ2-6
V: TRBV14
CDR3: CASSNRGQGLSGANVLTF
DNA: TGTGCCAGCAGCAACAGGGGACAGGGATTGTCTGGGGCCAACGTCCTGACTTTC

size: once
D: -
J: TRBJ1-4
V: TRBV27
CDR3: CASRGASAGTNEKLFF
DNA: TGTGCCAGCAGGGGCGCCTCGGCGGGCACTAATGAAAAACTGTTTTTT

size: -
D: -
J: TRBJ2-5
V: TRBV2
CDR3: CASSLPRGRGETQYF
DNA: TGTGCCAGCAGCCTCCCCAGGGGGCGGGGGGAGACCCAGTACTTC

size: -
D: -
J: TRBJ2-7
V: TRBV5-1
CDR3: CASSLAPLARSYEQYF
DNA: TGCGCCAGCAGCTTGGCCCCCCTGGCCCGCTCCTACGAGCAGTACTTC

size: -
D: TRBD2
J: TRBJ2-3
V: TRBV19
CDR3: CASSRGLAGGPDTQYF
DNA: TGTGCCAGTAGTCGTGGACTAGCGGGAGGCCCCGATACGCAGTATTTT

size: -
D: -
J: TRBJ1-5
V: TRBV7-8
CDR3: CASSERLQGNQPQHF
DNA: TGTGCCAGCAGCGAACGACTGCAGGGGAATCAGCCCCAGCATTTT

size: -
D: -
J: TRBJ2-7
V: TRBV4-2
CDR3: CASSQDSSQFGEQYF
DNA: TGTGCCAGCAGCCAAGATAGTAGCCAATTTGGCGAGCAGTACTTC

size: -
D: TRBD1
J: TRBJ2-7
V: TRBV5-4
CDR3: CASSLGTAGGIEQYF
DNA: TGTGCCAGCAGCTTGGGGACTGCAGGGGGAATCGAGCAGTACTTC

size: -
D: -
J: TRBJ2-1
V: TRBV28
CDR3: CASFSGPPPDEQFF
DNA: TGTGCCAGCTTCTCGGGGCCTCCTCCGGATGAGCAGTTCTTC

size: -
D: TRBD1
J: TRBJ2-7
V: TRBV6-1
CDR3: CASSVGDSYEQYF
DNA: TGTGCCAGCAGTGTGGGGGACAGCTACGAGCAGTACTTC

size: -
D: TRBD1
J: TRBJ1-2
V: TRBV28
CDR3: CASSVRGQGVGQWSYTF
DNA: TGTGCCAGCTCGGTTCGGGGGCAGGGGGTTGGTCAATGGAGCTACACCTTC

size: few
D: -
J: TRBJ2-2
V: TRBV28
CDR3: CASSPYPQLDLTGELFF
DNA: TGTGCCAGCAGTCCCTACCCCCAACTGGACCTAACCGGGGAGCTGTTTTTT

size: -
D: -
J: TRBJ1-3
V: TRBV5-1
CDR3: CASSLVGVPGNTIYF
DNA: TGCGCCAGCAGCTTGGTGGGGGTTCCAGGAAACACCATATATTTT

size: -
D: -
J: TRBJ2-2
V: TRBV5-4
CDR3: CASSFGLDTGELFF
DNA: TGTGCCAGCAGCTTCGGACTGGACACCGGGGAGCTGTTTTTT

size: -
D: -
J: TRBJ1-5
V: TRBV6-5
CDR3: CASSYGGASNQPQHF
DNA: TGTGCCAGCAGTTACGGGGGGGCCAGCAATCAGCCCCAGCATTTT

size: once
D: TRBD1
J: TRBJ2-7
V: TRBV28
CDR3: CASSYYRGENEQYF
DNA: TGTGCCAGCAGTTACTACAGGGGAGAGAACGAGCAGTACTTC

size: -
D: -
J: TRBJ1-4
V: TRBV30
CDR3: CAWSRGPLSDLVFF
DNA: TGTGCCTGGAGTCGCGGGCCCCTCTCGGACCTGGTGTTTTTT

size: -
D: TRBD1
J: TRBJ1-2
V: TRBV7-3
CDR3: CASSNGRGAGYTF
DNA: TGTGCCAGCAGCAACGGCAGGGGGGCTGGCTACACCTTC

size: -
D: -
J: TRBJ2-2
V: TRBV2
CDR3: CASKPAMGRVTGELFF
DNA: TGTGCCAGCAAACCGGCAATGGGTCGTGTCACCGGGGAGCTGTTTTTT

size: few
D: -
J: TRBJ1-1
V: TRBV29-1
CDR3: CSVSWGDTEAFF
DNA: TGCAGCGTTTCATGGGGAGACACTGAAGCTTTCTTT

size: once
D: -
J: TRBJ2-3
V: TRBV7-3
CDR3: CASSLNFGANTDTQYF
DNA: TGTGCCAGCAGCTTAAATTTCGGGGCCAACACAGATACGCAGTATTTT

size: -
D: -
J: TRBJ2-7
V: TRBV7-8
CDR3: CASSYSSYEQYF
DNA: TGTGCCAGCAGCTATAGCTCCTACGAGCAGTACTTC

size: -
D: -
J: TRBJ2-1
V: TRBV5-1
CDR3: CASARRGRQTLSDNEQFF
DNA: TGCGCCAGCGCCAGACGGGGACGGCAGACCCTCTCAGACAATGAGCAGTTCTTC

size: -
D: -
J: TRBJ2-2
V: TRBV7-2
CDR3: CASSLVEVGELFF
DNA: TGTGCCAGCAGCCTCGTTGAGGTCGGGGAGCTGTTTTTT